These T cell receptor beta chains were read from a single sample in a study of shared clonotypes between healthy human individuals. TCRdb keeps only in-frame clones here, not all; method: immunoSEQ multiplex PCR. This table holds 600,000 to 800,000 clones, over 55% found once. Sequenced sample: memory CD4+ T cells sorted from blood. The receptors come from a woman in her 30s in good health. The CDR3 runs from the conserved cysteine through the conserved F or W. A D gene is named only where the DNA matches it firmly. Clone size is not always given. Where it is, it says once, few, many or a class for expanded clones.

d_gene	j_gene	len	v_gene	abundance	CDR3nt	CDR3aa
-	TRBJ1-4	14	TRBV28	-	TGTGCCAGCAGTTTCTCAGGGTGGAATGAAAAACTGTTTTTT	CASSFSGWNEKLFF
-	TRBJ2-3	14	TRBV5-1	-	TGCGCCAGCAGCTTGAGTTCGGGGGCAGATACGCAGTATTTT	CASSLSSGADTQYF
-	TRBJ2-7	12	TRBV6-6	-	TGTGCCAGCGCGGCAGGCTACTACGAGCAGTACTTC	CASAAGYYEQYF
TRBD1	TRBJ2-3	14	TRBV18	-	TGTGCCAGCTCAGAGGGACAGAGCACAGATACGCAGTATTTT	CASSEGQSTDTQYF
-	TRBJ1-1	15	TRBV13	-	TGTGCCAGCAGCTTAGGCGGGGGGAAGAACACTGAAGCTTTCTTT	CASSLGGGKNTEAFF
-	TRBJ2-7	15	TRBV5-4	-	TGTGCCAGCAGCTTGGCTGGAGGGGGCACCTACGAGCAGTACTTC	CASSLAGGGTYEQYF
-	TRBJ2-2	16	TRBV7-6	-	TGTGCCAGCAGCTTAGAATCCGGGATTGGTACCGGGGAGCTGTTTTTT	CASSLESGIGTGELFF
TRBD1	TRBJ1-2	16	TRBV19	-	TGTGCCAGCATTCGGCATTTGGACAGGGGAATTGGCGGCTACACCTTC	CASIRHLDRGIGGYTF
-	TRBJ2-5	13	TRBV11-2	few	TGTGCCAGCAGCAGCGAGGAGTCAGAGACCCAGTACTTC	CASSSEESETQYF
TRBD1	TRBJ1-5	13	TRBV10-2	-	TGCGCCAGCAGAAGACAGGGGGGTCAGCCCCAGCATTTT	CASRRQGGQPQHF
-	TRBJ1-2	12	TRBV28	few	TGTGCCAGCAGGGGATCGGTGTATGGCTACACCTTC	CASRGSVYGYTF
-	TRBJ2-5	16	TRBV9	-	TGTGCCAGCAGCGTAATGGGTCGCCGACCTGGAGAGACCCAGTACTTC	CASSVMGRRPGETQYF
TRBD1	TRBJ1-5	16	TRBV7-9	few	TGTGCCAGCAGCTTAGTCGGACAGGGGAGCAATCAGCCCCAGCATTTT	CASSLVGQGSNQPQHF
-	TRBJ2-5	13	TRBV5-1	-	TGCGCCAGCAGCGGGGGCGTCCAAGAGACCCAGTACTTC	CASSGGVQETQYF
TRBD1	TRBJ1-1	16	TRBV7-9	-	TGTGCCAGCAGCCCCGGGGACAGGGGGCGGGACACTGAAGCTTTCTTT	CASSPGDRGRDTEAFF
TRBD2	TRBJ2-7	14	TRBV4-2	once	TGTGCCAGCAGCCCATTAGCGGGAGCGGGCGAGCAGTACTTC	CASSPLAGAGEQYF
-	TRBJ2-5	14	TRBV6-5	-	TGTGCCAGCAGTTACGACATCAGGGGTGAGACCCAGTACTTC	CASSYDIRGETQYF
TRBD1	TRBJ2-7	13	TRBV2	-	TGTGCCAGCACCGGGACAGGGAATGACGAGCAGTACTTC	CASTGTGNDEQYF
TRBD1	TRBJ1-2	14	TRBV19	-	TGTGCCAGTAGTTCCAGGGGGCTCAACTATGGCTACACCTTC	CASSSRGLNYGYTF
TRBD2	TRBJ2-7	15	TRBV2	-	TGTGCCAGCAGTGGGGGACTAGCGGCAATCTACGAGCAGTACTTC	CASSGGLAAIYEQYF
-	TRBJ2-1	16	TRBV9	-	TGTGCCAGCAGCTCACAGACCCGCCCTGGGTACAATGAGCAGTTCTTC	CASSSQTRPGYNEQFF
-	TRBJ2-7	15	TRBV5-1	-	TGCGCCAGCAGCTTGGTCGTAGACTCCTCCTACGAGCAGTACTTC	CASSLVVDSSYEQYF
-	TRBJ2-6	16	TRBV4-1	-	TGCGCCAGCAGCCGAGGGGGAGTTCTGGGGGCCAACGTCCTGACTTTC	CASSRGGVLGANVLTF
-	TRBJ1-2	11	TRBV5-6	once	TGTGCCAGCAGCAGCTACTATGGCTACACCTTC	CASSSYYGYTF
-	TRBJ2-7	15	TRBV5-1	-	TGCGCCAGCCGCTTGGGGGATATGAATGACTACGAGCAGTACTTC	CASRLGDMNDYEQYF
TRBD2	TRBJ2-5	16	TRBV4-2	-	TGTGCCAGCAGCCAAGGGCTGGCTAGCGGGAGGGAGACCCAGTACTTC	CASSQGLASGRETQYF
-	TRBJ2-7	10	TRBV21-1	-	TGTGCCAGCAGTTTCTACGAGCAGTACTTC	CASSFYEQYF
-	TRBJ1-3	16	TRBV6-6	-	TGTGCCAGCAGTTACTCACTAGAGGGGAAGGGAAACACCATATATTTT	CASSYSLEGKGNTIYF
TRBD2	TRBJ2-2	16	TRBV7-9	-	TGTGCCAGCAGCCACCGGACTAGCGGGAGTCTCGGGGAGCTGTTTTTT	CASSHRTSGSLGELFF
TRBD1	TRBJ1-4	14	TRBV19	-	TGTGCCAGTAGTTCACAGGGGGCCCGCGAAAAACTGTTTTTT	CASSSQGAREKLFF
TRBD2	TRBJ2-1	17	TRBV5-1	few	TGCGCCAGCAGCTTTTCCAGCAGCGGGAGCGTCAACAATGAGCAGTTCTTC	CASSFSSSGSVNNEQFF
-	TRBJ2-7	14	TRBV5-1	-	TGCGCCAGCAGCTTGGGGGGTGATACCTACGAGCAGTACTTC	CASSLGGDTYEQYF
TRBD2	TRBJ2-7	15	TRBV28	-	TGTGCCAGCAGTTTATGGAAGCGGGAGTTCCACGAGCAGTACTTC	CASSLWKREFHEQYF
-	TRBJ2-2	14	TRBV28	-	TGTGCCAGCACTGTGATAATGGGCACCGGGGAGCTGTTTTTT	CASTVIMGTGELFF
TRBD1	TRBJ1-1	14	TRBV28	-	TGTGCCAGCAGGTCAGGGGGCGCGAACACTGAAGCTTTCTTT	CASRSGGANTEAFF
TRBD2	TRBJ2-5	17	TRBV9	-	TGTGCCAGCAGCGTAGACGCCAGTGGATTAGCGGGAGAGACCCAGTACTTC	CASSVDASGLAGETQYF
-	TRBJ1-5	14	TRBV11-2	few	TGTGCCAGCAGCTCCCTCGGGGGGGATCAGCCCCAGCATTTT	CASSSLGGDQPQHF
TRBD2	TRBJ2-3	14	TRBV7-2	few	TGTGCCAGCACAGCGGGGCTAGCGGCCTACGTGGGGTATTTT	CASTAGLAAYVGYF
TRBD1	TRBJ1-3	14	TRBV5-1	-	TGCGCCAGCGCACCCGGGACAGATGGAAACACCATATATTTT	CASAPGTDGNTIYF
-	TRBJ2-7	13	TRBV10-2	few	TGCGCCAGCGCCGGACAGAAAGCCTACGAGCAGTACTTC	CASAGQKAYEQYF
-	TRBJ1-1	14	TRBV9	few	TGTGCCAGCAGCGTATTATCGGGTAACGATGAAGCTTTCTTT	CASSVLSGNDEAFF
-	TRBJ2-2	15	TRBV7-9	few	TGTGCCAGCAGCTTATCCGTAGGAAACACCGGGGAGCTGTTTTTT	CASSLSVGNTGELFF
-	TRBJ1-1	13	TRBV5-1	-	TGCGCCAGCAGCTTGCAGGGTTGGGCTGAAGCTTTCTTT	CASSLQGWAEAFF
-	TRBJ2-7	15	TRBV28	-	TGTGCCAGCAGTACAGGGCCGCCACATTCCTACGAGCAGTACTTC	CASSTGPPHSYEQYF
TRBD1	TRBJ2-7	16	TRBV6-1	few	TGTGCCAGCAGTGAAAATTATGGACAGGGGGAAGACGAGCAGTACTTC	CASSENYGQGEDEQYF
TRBD1	TRBJ2-7	15	TRBV28	-	TGTGCCAGCAGTTCGTACTGGGACAGGGGGCGCGAGCAGTACTTC	CASSSYWDRGREQYF